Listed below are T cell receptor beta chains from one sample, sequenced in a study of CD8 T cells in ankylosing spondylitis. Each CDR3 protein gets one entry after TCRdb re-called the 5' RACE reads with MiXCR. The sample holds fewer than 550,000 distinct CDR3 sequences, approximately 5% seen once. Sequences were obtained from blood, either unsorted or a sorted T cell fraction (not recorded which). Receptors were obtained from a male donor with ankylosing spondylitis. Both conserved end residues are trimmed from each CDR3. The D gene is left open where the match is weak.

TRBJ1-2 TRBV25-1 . ASSESGSGSLNYGYT
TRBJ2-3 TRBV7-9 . ASSSFDTQY
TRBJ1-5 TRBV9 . ASSPGTPGSHQPQH
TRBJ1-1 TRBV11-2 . ASRGTRAARGEAF
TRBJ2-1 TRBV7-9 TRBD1 ASSLRTGEF
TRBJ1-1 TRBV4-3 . ASSQDQGRVTEAF
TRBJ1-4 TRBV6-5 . ASSYVAGNEKLF
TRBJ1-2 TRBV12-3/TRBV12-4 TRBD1 ASSYYRGNYGYT
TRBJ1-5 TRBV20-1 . SAKQGAGSQPQH
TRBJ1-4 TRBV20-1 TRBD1 SAAGQGINEKLF
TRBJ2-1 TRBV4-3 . ASSQGPLVVAYNEQF
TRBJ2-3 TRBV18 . ASSPRQPGDTQY
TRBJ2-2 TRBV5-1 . ASSSSEGRGTGELF
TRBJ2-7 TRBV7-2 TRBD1 ASSLRTGPSYEQY
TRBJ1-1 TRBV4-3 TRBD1 ASSQFARGHTEAF
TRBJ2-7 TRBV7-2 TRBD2 ASSRTSGDSYEQY
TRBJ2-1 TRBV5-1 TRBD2 ASSLIEAGGNEQF
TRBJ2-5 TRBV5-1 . ASSLEEAYAGETQY